The entry below gives a single T cell receptor beta chain sequence along with its context. Its antigen is still unknown. Germline V gene lookup returns CDR1 SEHNR and CDR2 FQNEAQ (reference sequence). V gave up 5 bases and J gave up 8 bases, with 18 bases separating them. The CDR3 is 15 amino acids. Diagnosis of hyperthyroidism was new in patients aged 18 to 65, and its duration was under 2 months. This entry is derived from a study of T cells in Graves' hyperthyroidism and ophthalmopathy. The source material, RNA transcripts, was used to amplify TCR beta CDR3 regions. HTBI primers drove first-round RT-PCR of the TCR CDR3. TCRdb independently ran MiXCR on the multiplex PCR reads; one entry per CDR3 protein. This table has roughly 300,000 distinct CDR3 sequences, approximately 15% appearing once. Findings and caveats of the study: Blood also contained most expanded thyroid clonotypes above 0.001.

The sequencing input was blood. The clonotype was recovered from a woman in her 30s with Graves' hyperthyroidism. The genes are TRBV7-9 and TRBJ1-4; no reliable D call. The CDR3 here is CASSIIDPREEKLFF. The CDR3 DNA reads TGTGCCAGCAGCATAATAGACCCCCGCGAGGAAAAACTGTTTTTT.